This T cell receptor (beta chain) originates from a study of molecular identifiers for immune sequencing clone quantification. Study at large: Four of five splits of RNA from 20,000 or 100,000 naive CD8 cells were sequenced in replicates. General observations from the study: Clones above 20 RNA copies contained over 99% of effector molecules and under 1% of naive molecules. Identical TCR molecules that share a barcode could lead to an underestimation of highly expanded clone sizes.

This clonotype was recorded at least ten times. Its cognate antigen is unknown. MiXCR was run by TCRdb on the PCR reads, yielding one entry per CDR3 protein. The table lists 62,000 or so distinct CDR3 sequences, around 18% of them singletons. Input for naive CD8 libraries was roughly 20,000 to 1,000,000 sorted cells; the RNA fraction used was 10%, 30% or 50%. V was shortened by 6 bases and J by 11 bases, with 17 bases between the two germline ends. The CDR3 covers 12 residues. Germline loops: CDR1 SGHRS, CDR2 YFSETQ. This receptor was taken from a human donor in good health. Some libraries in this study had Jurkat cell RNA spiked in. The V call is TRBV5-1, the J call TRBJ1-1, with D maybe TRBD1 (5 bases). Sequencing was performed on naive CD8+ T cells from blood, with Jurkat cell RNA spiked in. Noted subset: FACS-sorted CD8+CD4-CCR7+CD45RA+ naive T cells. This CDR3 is CASKVLGELAFF. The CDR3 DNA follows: TGCGCCAGCAAGGTTTTAGGGGAATTGGCTTTCTTT. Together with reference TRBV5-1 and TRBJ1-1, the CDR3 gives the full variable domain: KAGVTQTPRYLIKTRGQQVTLSCSPISGHRSVSWYQQTPGQGLQFLFEYFSETQRNKGNFPGRFSGRQFSNSRSEMNVSTLELGDSALYLCASKVLGELAFFGQGTRLTVV.